This entry lists 30 T cell receptor beta chains sequenced from one sample in a study of OX40 agonist ivuxolimab in advanced cancers. Sequencing used immunoSEQ multiplex PCR; TCRdb keeps in-frame clones, though not all of them. Among 100,000 to 130,000 clones listed, approximately 90% were seen once. Source: CD4+ or CD8+ T cells sorted from blood, taken in a trial of the OX40 agonist ivuxolimab. Source of these receptors: an adult with an advanced solid tumor such as melanoma, head and neck, liver or kidney cancer.

CDR3 nucleotides: TGTGCCACCAGCAGAGATAGTTCGAACACCATATATTTT. Translating it yields CATSRDSSNTIYF. The V call is TRBV15, the J call TRBJ1-3; the D is unclear. This CDR3 region has 13 residues. CDR1 LNHNV and CDR2 YYDKDF come from the germline V gene (reference sequence). Trimming cost V 0 bases and J 7 bases, with 7 bases left between them.

The rearrangement joins TRBV5-1 to TRBJ2-5; D remains unclear. The CDR3 runs to 14 residues. Looked up from germline, CDR1 is SGHRS and CDR2 is YFSETQ. V was cut by 2 bases and J by 5 bases, with 13 bases left in between. The CDR3 spells CASSLAAARETQYF. The CDR3 DNA reads TGCGCCAGCAGCTTAGCCGCGGCAAGGGAGACCCAGTACTTC.

The chain uses TRBV19 and TRBJ2-2, with TRBD1 as a possible D gene (6 bases). This CDR3 comprises 14 residues. Germline V gene data show CDR1 as LNHDA and CDR2 as SQIVND (reference sequence). Trimming removed 6 bases from V and 2 bases from J, with 10 bases in between. The DNA of the CDR3 is TGTGCCAGTAGGACCAGGGGAAACACCGGGGAGCTGTTTTTT. This translates into CASRTRGNTGELFF.

J is TRBJ1-6 and V is TRBV6-1; TRBD1 is a possible D gene (5 bases). V dropped 1 base and J dropped 0 bases, with 16 bases sitting between them. Germline CDR1 MNHNS, CDR2 SASEGT. There are 19 residues in the CDR3. CDR3 loop: CASSEDRGRESSYNSPLHF. The DNA of the CDR3 is TGTGCCAGCAGTGAAGATAGGGGACGGGAGAGCTCCTATAATTCACCCCTCCACTTT.

As concerns this clone: Other nucleotide sequences from this sample produce the same CDR3. CDR3 in amino acids: CASSSGAKNIQYF. The CDR3 DNA sequence: TGTGCCAGCAGCTCGGGAGCCAAAAACATTCAGTACTTC. The rearrangement joins TRBV7-2 to TRBJ2-4, with unresolved D. Germline V gene sequence: CDR1 SGHTA, CDR2 FQGNSA. The CDR3 extends over 13 amino acids. V lost 4 bases, J lost 0 bases, and 4 bases lay in between.

The rearrangement joins TRBV6-5 to TRBJ2-7; 9 bases map to TRBD1. Germline assignment: CDR1 MNHEY and CDR2 SVGAGI. This CDR3 comprises 14 residues. Trimming at V came to 7 bases and at J to 5 bases, leaving 9 bases not matched to a gene. The CDR3 here is CASNPTGGANEQYF. CDR3 in DNA: TGTGCCAGCAACCCGACAGGGGGGGCCAACGAGCAGTACTTC.

The chain joins TRBV30 to TRBJ2-5; D uncertain. The V end was cut by 4 bases, the J end by 5 bases, with 20 bases between. This CDR3 region has 15 residues. The germline CDR1 and CDR2 sequences are GTSNPN and SVGIG (reference sequence). CDR3 protein: CAWTPNLGGTETQYF. The CDR3 coding sequence is TGTGCCTGGACCCCAAACCTAGGCGGAACGGAGACCCAGTACTTC.

The chain combines TRBV5-1 with TRBJ2-3; 8 bases align to TRBD1. The germline V gene encodes CDR1 SGHRS and CDR2 YFSETQ. V lost 5 bases to trimming and J lost 2 bases; unmatched junction nucleotides: 4. This CDR3 region has 14 residues. The CDR3 sequence: CASRAGGPTDTQYF. Here the CDR3 DNA reads TGCGCCAGCAGGGCAGGGGGCCCCACAGATACGCAGTATTTT.

The chain joins TRBV9 to TRBJ2-2; D assignment may be TRBD1 or TRBD2 (5 bases each). V was shortened by 0 bases and J by 0 bases, with 9 bases between the two germline ends. CDR1 SGDLS and CDR2 YYNGEE come from the germline V gene. The length of the CDR3 is 16 residues. The CDR3 sequence is CASSVGGDPNTGELFF. In DNA, the CDR3 is TGTGCCAGCAGCGTAGGAGGGGACCCGAACACCGGGGAGCTGTTTTTT.

The genes are TRBV2 and TRBJ2-2, with 11 nucleotides matching TRBD1. The V and J ends lost 6 bases and 7 bases, in that order; junction bases with no gene match: 7. Per germline, CDR1 SNHLY and CDR2 FYNNEI. This CDR3 comprises 15 residues. The CDR3 DNA reads TGTGCCAGCAGGGTCGGACAGGGGGCTTTCGGGGAGCTGTTTTTT. Protein product: CASRVGQGAFGELFF.

The J gene is TRBJ1-1, the V gene TRBV30, with D uncertain. Germline CDR1 GTSNPN, CDR2 SVGIG (reference sequence). Trimming took 0 bases from V and 4 from J, leaving 6 bases between them. The CDR3 is made up of 12 amino acids. Written as DNA, the CDR3 is TGTGCCTGGAGTGTACAGTTCACTGAAGCTTTCTTT. As protein: CAWSVQFTEAFF.

The chain links TRBV9 to TRBJ2-2, with D perhaps assigned TRBD1 or TRBD2 (7 bases each). V was shortened by 4 bases and J by 4 bases, with 17 bases between the two germline ends. The CDR3 spans 16 residues. Germline V CDR1 and CDR2: SGDLS, YYNGEE. CDR3 in DNA: TGTGCCAGCAGCCCCCAGGGGGGGAAAATCACCGGGGAGCTGTTTTTT. Translating it yields CASSPQGGKITGELFF.

The chain couples TRBV6-5 to TRBJ2-1, with TRBD2 matching 8 bases. V dropped 0 bases and J dropped 2; count of bases not matched to a gene: 0. Per germline, CDR1 MNHEY and CDR2 SVGAGI. The CDR3 consists of 15 residues. CDR3 DNA: TGTGCCAGCAGTTACTCACTAGCGGCCTACAATGAGCAGTTCTTC. Amino acids: CASSYSLAAYNEQFF.

J is TRBJ1-1 and V is TRBV14, with a weak D call TRBD1 (5 bases). V was trimmed by 1 base and J by 12 bases, leaving 12 bases between them. CDR3 length: 12 amino acids. The germline V gene encodes CDR1 SGHDN and CDR2 FVKESK. The CDR3 coding sequence is TGTGCCAGCAGCCAAGTGCAGGGCATATCTTTCTTT. Amino acids: CASSQVQGISFF.

The chain couples TRBV11-2 to TRBJ2-2, with 8 bases aligning to TRBD1. The CDR3 is 15 amino acids. CDR1 SGHAT and CDR2 FQNNGV come from the germline V gene. V was pared by 3 bases and J by 1 base, with 1 base of the junction left unmatched. CDR3: CASSLTGVNTGELFF. The CDR3 DNA sequence: TGTGCCAGCAGCTTGACAGGGGTGAACACCGGGGAGCTGTTTTTT.

This clone was detected only once. The chain is built from TRBV10-1 and TRBJ2-2, with TRBD1 matching over 7 bases. The CDR3 contains 15 residues. J gave up 5 bases and V 8 bases, and 11 bases lay outside the gene matches. Germline V gene lookup returns CDR1 WNHNN and CDR2 SYGVQD (reference sequence). In DNA, the CDR3 is TGCGCCAGCTCCCCACAGGGGATGTCAACCGGGGAGCTGTTTTTT. The encoded protein is CASSPQGMSTGELFF.

This clone came up once. The chain uses TRBV6-6 and TRBJ2-1, with D maybe TRBD2 (5 bases). V was pared by 10 bases and J by 8 bases, with 18 bases between. Germline CDR1 reads MNHNY; CDR2 reads SVGAGI (reference sequence). CDR3 length: 13 amino acids. Here the CDR3 reads CATALALVYEQFF. The CDR3 DNA sequence: TGTGCCACCGCGCTAGCTCTAGTATATGAGCAGTTCTTC.

The chain joins TRBV2 to TRBJ2-7; D may correspond to TRBD1 or TRBD2 (5 bases each). The V end was cut by 1 base, the J end by 6 bases, with 10 bases between. This CDR3 region has 13 residues. Germline CDR1 and CDR2: SNHLY and FYNNEI. The CDR3 nucleotides are TGTGCCAGCAGTGAAGACGAGGGGACCGAGCAGTACTTC. It translates to CASSEDEGTEQYF.

The chain combines TRBV30 with TRBJ2-1, with 11 bases aligning to TRBD2. Germline V lookup: CDR1 GTSNPN, CDR2 SVGIG (reference sequence). The CDR3 extends over 15 amino acids. The junction had 5 bases not matched to a gene; V was cut back by 1 base and J by 6 bases. In DNA form, the CDR3 reads TGTGCCTGGAGTGAGGGTCTAGCGGGAGGCAATGAGCAGTTCTTC. Translated: CAWSEGLAGGNEQFF.

The J gene is TRBJ1-3, the V gene TRBV11-3, with D perhaps TRBD1 (5 bases). Germline V lookup: CDR1 SGHNT, CDR2 YENEEA. There are 16 residues in the CDR3. The V end lost 5 bases, the J end lost 2 bases, and 16 bases lay between the germline ends. The CDR3 nucleotides are TGTGCCAGCAGCGGGCCCTCCGGGGCCCCTGGAAACACCATATATTTT. This encodes CASSGPSGAPGNTIYF.

The chain has TRBV6-1 and TRBJ1-1; a possible D gene is TRBD1 (6 bases). The germline CDR1 and CDR2 sequences are MNHNS and SASEGT. The CDR3 length is 13 residues. The ends were cut back, 10 bases at V and 1 base at J, with 13 bases in the middle. The CDR3 coding sequence is TGTGCCACCCGACAGGTAGCGAACACTGAAGCTTTCTTT. Its translation: CATRQVANTEAFF.

This sequence joins TRBV2 and TRBJ2-7, with 9 bases identical to TRBD1. The germline CDR1 and CDR2 sequences are SNHLY and FYNNEI. The ends lost 1 base at V and 2 bases at J; junction bases unmatched: 9. The CDR3 consists of 17 residues. CDR3 region: CASSEVSGQGRTYEQYF. In nucleotides, the CDR3 is TGTGCCAGCAGTGAAGTCTCGGGACAGGGAAGAACCTACGAGCAGTACTTC.

The J gene is TRBJ1-2, the V gene TRBV19, with 8 bases that match TRBD1. In germline, CDR1 is LNHDA, CDR2 SQIVND (reference sequence). Trimming removed 6 bases from V and 4 bases from J; junction bases left unmatched: 7. CDR3 length equals 14 residues. The CDR3 DNA follows: TGTGCCAGTAGCCTTCAAGGACAGGGCTATGGCTACACCTTC. Translating it yields CASSLQGQGYGYTF.

The rearrangement links TRBV6-1 to TRBJ1-6; D call uncertain. CDR1 MNHNS and CDR2 SASEGT come from the germline V gene. Trimming left V 8 bases short and J 11 bases short, with 19 bases between. The CDR3 totals 14 residues. CDR3 sequence (DNA): TGTGCCAGCCGCCTAGGAGCCCAGGAGACACCCCTCCACTTT. It specifies CASRLGAQETPLHF.

The chain is built from TRBV5-1 and TRBJ2-3, with 10 bases identical to TRBD2. CDR1 SGHRS and CDR2 YFSETQ come from the germline V gene. V was pared by 4 bases and J by 1 base, with 3 bases of the junction left unmatched. The CDR3 runs to 15 residues. CDR3 nucleotides: TGCGCCAGCAGCACCGGGACTAGCGGCACAGATACGCAGTATTTT. This translates into CASSTGTSGTDTQYF.

V gene TRBV19 combines with J gene TRBJ1-1, with D uncertain. Germline CDR1 LNHDA, CDR2 SQIVND (reference sequence). The length of the CDR3 is 13 residues. The V end lost 6 bases, the J end lost 2 bases, and 10 bases lay between the germline ends. The CDR3 DNA reads TGTGCCAGTAGCAGCACAGTTAACACTGAAGCTTTCTTT. This codes for CASSSTVNTEAFF.

The chain carries TRBV6-5 and TRBJ2-2; D unclear. The CDR3 spans 14 residues. Trimming cost V 0 bases and J 8 bases, with 10 bases left between them. Per germline, CDR1 MNHEY and CDR2 SVGAGI. CDR3: CASSYSRFGGELFF. For the CDR3, the DNA is TGTGCCAGCAGTTACTCGAGGTTCGGGGGGGAGCTGTTTTTT.

The chain links TRBV7-8 to TRBJ2-1; TRBD2 might be the D (6 bases). Per the germline V gene, CDR1 is SGHVS and CDR2 is FQNEAQ. V was trimmed by 5 bases and J by 6 bases, leaving 14 bases between them. This CDR3 has 14 residues. In DNA form, the CDR3 reads TGTGCCAGCAGCCCCGGGCTGCGGGGCAATGAGCAGTTCTTC. Amino acids: CASSPGLRGNEQFF.

Note on this clone: One junction end does not reproduce the germline sequence, and a read error may be involved. The chain links TRBV19 to TRBJ1-5; unclear D gene. The germline V gene has CDR1 LNHDA and CDR2 SQIVND (reference sequence). This CDR3 has 13 residues. CDR3 coding DNA: TGTGCCAGTGGTATCAATAGCAATCAGCCCCAGCATTTT. It is translated as CASGINSNQPQHF. The whole variable domain, filled in from reference TRBV19 and TRBJ1-5, reads DGGITQSPKYLFRKEGQNVTLSCEQNLNHDAMYWYRQDPGQGLRLIYYSQIVNDFQKGDIAEGYSVSREKKESFPLTVTSAQKNPTAFYLCASGINSNQPQHFGDGTRLSIL.

The J gene is TRBJ2-1, the V gene TRBV2, with D possibly being TRBD2 (6 bases). The CDR3 spans 14 residues. CDR1 is SNHLY, CDR2 FYNNEI, per germline. V lost 7 bases to trimming and J lost 4 bases, with 14 bases between them. The CDR3 DNA sequence: TGTGCCAGCACGACGGCGGGGTGGTACAATGAGCAGTTCTTC. Translation gives CASTTAGWYNEQFF.